This TCR beta chain was captured by sequencing in a study of T cell responses to AZD1222 COVID-19 vaccine. Findings of the study overall: At baseline, seropositivity was found in only six or seven AZD1222 recipients.

For this clone: Its antigen is currently unknown.

Clones were read by immunoSEQ multiplex PCR, and TCRdb kept only the in-frame ones, dropping some. The sample consists of approximately 140,000 clones, about 90% of them appearing once. Germline V gene sequence: CDR1 SGHAT, CDR2 FQNNGV. The CDR3 extends over 14 amino acids. V shed 4 bases and J shed 1 base, with 7 bases lying between them. The chain joins TRBV11-2 to TRBJ2-2; D is perhaps TRBD2 (6 bases). The TCR comes from an adult who received the MenACWY meningococcal vaccine as a control. The input for sequencing was peripheral blood, taken 28 days after the second dose of the MenACWY control vaccine. The CDR3 here is CASSWGGNTGELFF. CDR3 coding DNA: TGTGCCAGCAGCTGGGGAGGGAACACCGGGGAGCTGTTTTTT.